This T cell receptor beta chain was sequenced during a study of cytomegalovirus exposure and HLA in healthy donors. Findings and limits, study-wide: Previous analysis showed most TCR beta V segments were productive about 87% or about 30% of the time.

Trimming pared 3 bases from V and 1 base from J, leaving 6 bases between. Germline CDR1 reads SGHAT; CDR2 reads FQNNGV. The CDR3 covers 13 residues. About this clone itself: Its specificity is unknown.

The PCR employed 60 Vbeta primers together with 13 Jbeta primers. Repertoires were generated with immunoSEQ multiplex PCR, while TCRdb's copy carries only in-frame clones and drops some. The repertoire includes roughly 180,000 clones, 65% to 85% of them detected once, and about 3.1% sits in the top ten. Donors were nominally healthy when sampled, though unrecorded immune exposures were likely. Sample: PBMCs. The chain uses TRBV11-2 and TRBJ1-1, with D perhaps matching TRBD1 (5 bases). This sequence originates from a female donor in good health and CMV-seronegative. In nucleotides, the CDR3 is TGTGCCAGCAGCTTCACAGGGAACACTGAAGCTTTCTTT. It is translated as CASSFTGNTEAFF. Filled out from reference TRBV11-2 and TRBJ1-1, the complete variable domain reads EAGVAQSPRYKIIEKRQSVAFWCNPISGHATLYWYQQILGQGPKLLIQFQNNGVVDDSQLPKDRFSAERLKGVDSTLKIQPAKLEDSAVYLCASSFTGNTEAFFGQGTRLTVV.